This T cell receptor (beta chain) was captured in a study of cytotoxic CD8 clonotypes in ibrutinib-treated CLL. With respect to this clone: What it binds is not known.

Assay used: immunoSEQ multiplex PCR; TCRdb lists only in-frame clones, some missing. The sample lists about 130,000 clones; approximately 80% were seen once. Overall study findings and caveats: Public clonotypes, an uncommon group, contracted or remained stable on treatment.

Investigators sourced approximately 2 micrograms of genomic DNA from cryopreserved PBMCs for TCR beta libraries. V was pared by 6 bases and J by 5 bases, with 8 bases of the junction left unmatched. The CDR3 runs to 15 residues. The germline V gene has CDR1 MNHEY and CDR2 SVGAGI. The sample in question was PBMCs, obtained after 24 months of ibrutinib treatment. The sequence came from a human donor with chronic lymphocytic leukemia. The genes are TRBV6-5 and TRBJ1-4; 8 bases are shared with TRBD1. The CDR3 sequence is CASRKGTGGNEKLFF. The CDR3 DNA is TGTGCCAGCAGGAAAGGGACAGGAGGCAATGAAAAACTGTTTTTT.